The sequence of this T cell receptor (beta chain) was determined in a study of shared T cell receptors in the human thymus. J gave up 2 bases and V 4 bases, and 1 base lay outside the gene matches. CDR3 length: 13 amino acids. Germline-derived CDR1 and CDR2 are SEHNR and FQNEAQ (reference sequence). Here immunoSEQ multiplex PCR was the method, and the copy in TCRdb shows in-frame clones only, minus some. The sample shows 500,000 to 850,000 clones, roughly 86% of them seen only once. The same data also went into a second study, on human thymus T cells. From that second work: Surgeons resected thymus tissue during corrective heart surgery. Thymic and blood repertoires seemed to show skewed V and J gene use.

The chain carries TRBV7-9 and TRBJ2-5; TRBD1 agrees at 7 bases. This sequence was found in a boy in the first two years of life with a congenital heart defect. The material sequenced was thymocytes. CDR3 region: CASSSTGQETQYF. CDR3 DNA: TGTGCCAGCAGCTCGACAGGGCAAGAGACCCAGTACTTC.